These 16 T cell receptor beta chains share one sample of origin, sequenced in a study of shared clonotypes between healthy human individuals. Generated by immunoSEQ multiplex PCR, the TCRdb table keeps only in-frame clones and is missing some. The sample consists of 2.5 million or so clones, around 90% of them appearing once. The sample was naive CD4+ T cells sorted from blood. Subset specified: CD45RA+ positively selected. The receptors shown here come from a young man in good health.

V usage is TRBV7-2 and J usage is TRBJ2-4; D is possibly TRBD2 (6 bases). The CDR3 covers 13 residues. Germline CDR1 SGHTA, CDR2 FQGNSA. Trimming pared 5 bases from V and 9 bases from J, leaving 14 bases between. The CDR3 DNA sequence: TGTGCCAGCAGCCAGAACCAGGAGGGCATTCAGTACTTC. It encodes CASSQNQEGIQYF.

The chain carries TRBV5-6 and TRBJ2-5; 10 bases match TRBD1. This CDR3 is built from 17 residues. CDR1 is SGHDT and CDR2 is YYEEEE in the germline V gene. The J segment lost 5 bases and the V segment lost 0 bases, leaving 10 bases of the junction unmatched. The CDR3 DNA is TGTGCCAGCAGCTTGGCTATCGGGACAGGGGTAGGGGAGACCCAGTACTTC. This codes for CASSLAIGTGVGETQYF.

V is TRBV5-4 and J is TRBJ1-6, with 8 bases lining up with TRBD1. The CDR3 consists of 15 residues. Germline CDR1 SGHNT, CDR2 YYREEE (reference sequence). The junction had 6 bases not matched to a gene; V was cut back by 2 bases and J by 8 bases. This CDR3 reads CASSFTTGADSPLHF. The CDR3 DNA sequence: TGTGCCAGCAGCTTTACGACAGGGGCGGATTCACCCCTCCACTTT.

This rearrangement joins TRBV30 to TRBJ2-1; 9 bases line up with TRBD1. Germline V lookup: CDR1 GTSNPN, CDR2 SVGIG (reference sequence). V gave up 4 bases and J gave up 0 bases; unmatched junction bases: 4. CDR3 size: 15 residues. Here the CDR3 DNA reads TGTGCCTGGACCGGACAGGGGAGCTCCTACAATGAGCAGTTCTTC. The encoded protein is CAWTGQGSSYNEQFF.

Comments on this clone: Within the sample, other DNA sequences also encode this same CDR3. The gene calls are TRBV5-1 and TRBJ2-7; the D gene is possibly TRBD2 (5 bases). The CDR3 has 13 amino acids. V lost 2 bases, J lost 0 bases, and 6 bases lay in between. Germline V gene data show CDR1 as SGHRS and CDR2 as YFSETQ. The CDR3 is CASSFGGSYEQYF. CDR3 sequence (DNA): TGCGCCAGCAGCTTTGGAGGCTCCTACGAGCAGTACTTC.

V is TRBV25-1 and J is TRBJ2-3, with D possibly matching TRBD2 (6 bases). The CDR3 is 15 residues long. V lost 3 bases and J lost 4, with 14 bases in between. Per the germline V gene, CDR1 is MGHDK and CDR2 is SYGVNS. DNA for the CDR3: TGTGCCAGCAGTGATTTCAGGGAGGTTGCAGATACGCAGTATTTT. Protein: CASSDFREVADTQYF.

This rearrangement joins TRBV6-5 to TRBJ1-1, with D uncertain. Trimming pared 4 bases from V and 6 bases from J, leaving 15 bases between. Germline CDR1 MNHEY, CDR2 SVGAGI. The CDR3 runs 14 residues. This CDR3 is CASSSTAGRAEAFF. The CDR3 region has the DNA TGTGCCAGCAGTTCGACGGCGGGTAGGGCTGAAGCTTTCTTT.

The chain has TRBV6-5 and TRBJ2-3, with TRBD2 matching 9 bases. CDR3 length equals 15 residues. After removal of 9 bases from V and 5 bases from J, the junction contained 12 bases not matched to a gene. Germline V gene data show CDR1 as MNHEY and CDR2 as SVGAGI. CDR3 protein: CASTRGGGAQDTQYF. CDR3 DNA: TGTGCCAGTACCCGAGGCGGGGGGGCCCAAGATACGCAGTATTTT.

The genes are TRBV27 and TRBJ2-7, with 11 bases aligning to TRBD1. J lost 6 bases, V lost 7 bases, and 5 bases had no gene match. Germline loops: CDR1 MNHEY, CDR2 SMNVEV (reference sequence). The CDR3 consists of 13 residues. Written as DNA, the CDR3 is TGTGCCAGCACCCGGACAGGGGGCGGCGAGCAGTACTTC. Translating gives CASTRTGGGEQYF.

The rearrangement uses TRBV7-2 and TRBJ2-3; TRBD2 agrees at 11 bases. V trimming: 3 bases; J trimming: 2 bases; junction bases outside the gene matches: 4. The CDR3 is made up of 16 amino acids. In germline, CDR1 is SGHTA, CDR2 FQGNSA. The CDR3 bases are TGTGCCAGCAGCTTCCTAGCGGGAGGCAACACAGATACGCAGTATTTT. Encoded protein: CASSFLAGGNTDTQYF.

This clone was seen just once. V gene TRBV5-6 combines with J gene TRBJ2-5; D gene unclear. CDR1 is SGHDT and CDR2 is YYEEEE in the germline V gene. V was pared by 0 bases and J by 7 bases, with 7 bases between. This CDR3 has 12 residues. In nucleotides, the CDR3 is TGTGCCAGCAGCTTGGAAGTTGTGACCCAGTACTTC. Translating gives CASSLEVVTQYF.

A word on this clone: In the same sample, other DNA sequences code for this CDR3. The V and J genes are TRBV7-8 and TRBJ2-7; TRBD1 or TRBD2 may be the D gene (5 bases each). This CDR3 is 14 amino acids long. Looked up from germline, CDR1 is SGHVS and CDR2 is FQNEAQ. The ends were cut back, 1 base at V and 0 bases at J, with 7 bases in the middle. Written as DNA, the CDR3 is TGTGCCAGCAGCTTAGGGGGGACCTCCTACGAGCAGTACTTC. Protein sequence: CASSLGGTSYEQYF.

This rearrangement joins TRBV27 to TRBJ2-7; 8 bases align to TRBD2. V shed 1 base and J 0 bases; nucleotides not matched to a gene: 2. Germline loops: CDR1 MNHEY, CDR2 SMNVEV (reference sequence). The CDR3 sequence is 15 residues long. CDR3 amino acids: CASSLYAGGSYEQYF. The CDR3 DNA sequence: TGTGCCAGCAGTTTATACGCGGGAGGCTCCTACGAGCAGTACTTC.

The chain joins TRBV7-2 to TRBJ2-1, with D unclear. The germline CDR1 and CDR2 sequences are SGHTA and FQGNSA. The CDR3 runs to 12 residues. V lost 2 bases to trimming and J lost 7 bases, with 6 bases between them. CDR3 coding DNA: TGTGCCAGCAGCTTAAAATTGAATGAGCAGTTCTTC. Amino acids: CASSLKLNEQFF.

The rearrangement links TRBV19 to TRBJ1-4; no definite D call. Germline V lookup: CDR1 LNHDA, CDR2 SQIVND (reference sequence). V was clipped by 2 bases and J by 3 bases, with 13 bases between them. The CDR3 length is 16 residues. CDR3 nucleotide sequence: TGTGCCAGTAGTATACAGCCCAGTAGAGCTAATGAAAAACTGTTTTTT. Amino acid sequence: CASSIQPSRANEKLFF.

The chain has TRBV7-2 and TRBJ2-7; D is uncertain. This CDR3 spans 14 amino acids. CDR1 is SGHTA and CDR2 is FQGNSA in the germline V gene. V gave up 1 base and J gave up 6 bases, with 13 bases separating them. Here the CDR3 DNA reads TGTGCCAGCAGCTTAGTGGGTAGTTCTAGCGAGCAGTACTTC. Translating it yields CASSLVGSSSEQYF. The full variable domain, its missing parts supplied by reference TRBV7-2 and TRBJ2-7, is GAGVSQSPSNKVTEKGKDVELRCDPISGHTALYWYRQSLGQGLEFLIYFQGNSAPDKSGLPSDRFSAERTGGSVSTLTIQRTQQEDSAVYLCASSLVGSSSEQYFGPGTRLTVT.